The 7 T cell receptor beta chains presented below share a single source sample, sequenced in a study of cytomegalovirus exposure and HLA in healthy donors. The PCR had 60 Vbeta and 13 Jbeta primers. Repertoires were generated with immunoSEQ multiplex PCR, while TCRdb's copy carries only in-frame clones and drops some. The table shows around 230,000 clones, with roughly 81% occurring only once. The sequenced sample consisted of PBMCs. The receptor set was obtained from a girl aged 2-9 years in good health and CMV-seronegative.

The chain has TRBV25-1 and TRBJ2-7; D is perhaps TRBD1 (5 bases). The ends were cut back, 0 bases at V and 5 bases at J, with 8 bases in the middle. The CDR3 contains 13 residues. CDR1 MGHDK and CDR2 SYGVNS come from the germline V gene. The CDR3 bases are TGTGCCAGCAGTGAATATGTCAGGGACGAGCAGTACTTC. Protein: CASSEYVRDEQYF.

The chain joins TRBV6-1 to TRBJ1-1; 10 bases fit TRBD1. Per germline, CDR1 MNHNS and CDR2 SASEGT. The CDR3 totals 19 residues. V was clipped by 2 bases and J by 5 bases; unmatched bases: 17. The CDR3 sequence: CASSEYLLMGQGYGTEAFF. CDR3 nucleotide sequence: TGTGCCAGCAGTGAATACCTTTTGATGGGACAGGGGTATGGGACTGAAGCTTTCTTT.

V usage is TRBV9 and J usage is TRBJ1-2, with 7 bases that match TRBD1. CDR1 is SGDLS and CDR2 is YYNGEE in the germline V gene. V dropped 4 bases and J dropped 7; count of bases not matched to a gene: 13. CDR3 length: 15 residues. In DNA, the CDR3 is TGTGCCAGCAGCCTAGAGTACAGGGGATGGGGTGGCTACACCTTC. It translates to CASSLEYRGWGGYTF.

This chain connects TRBV4-1 to TRBJ1-2; a weak D match, TRBD1 (5 bases). The V end was cut by 0 bases, the J end by 1 base, with 12 bases between. Germline assignment: CDR1 MGHRA and CDR2 YSYEKL. The CDR3 is made up of 16 amino acids. CDR3 in amino acids: CASSQDRTLGNYGYTF. For the CDR3, the DNA is TGCGCCAGCAGCCAAGACCGGACACTCGGTAACTATGGCTACACCTTC.

The V call is TRBV19, the J call TRBJ2-4; TRBD2 matches 7 bases. Germline CDR1 reads LNHDA; CDR2 reads SQIVND (reference sequence). CDR3 length: 15 amino acids. V was clipped by 5 bases and J by 9 bases; unmatched bases: 13. The CDR3 here is CASSSGRALLGIQYF. As DNA, the CDR3 is TGTGCCAGTAGTTCGGGGAGGGCCCTCCTTGGCATTCAGTACTTC.

This sequence joins TRBV5-4 and TRBJ2-3, with 9 bases lining up with TRBD2. V shed 0 bases and J 4 bases; nucleotides not matched to a gene: 6. The CDR3 spans 16 residues. Germline V gene data show CDR1 as SGHNT and CDR2 as YYREEE (reference sequence). The CDR3 nucleotides are TGTGCCAGCAGCTTGGCCGGCGGGAGGGGGGCAGATACGCAGTATTTT. Translated: CASSLAGGRGADTQYF.

V and J are TRBV7-6 and TRBJ2-7; 8 bases fit TRBD2. This CDR3 spans 15 amino acids. After removal of 1 base from V and 2 bases from J, the junction contained 4 bases not matched to a gene. Per the germline V gene, CDR1 is SGHVS and CDR2 is FNYEAQ. In DNA form, the CDR3 reads TGTGCCAGCAGCTTAGTCCCGGGAGGGACCTACGAGCAGTACTTC. It is translated as CASSLVPGGTYEQYF.